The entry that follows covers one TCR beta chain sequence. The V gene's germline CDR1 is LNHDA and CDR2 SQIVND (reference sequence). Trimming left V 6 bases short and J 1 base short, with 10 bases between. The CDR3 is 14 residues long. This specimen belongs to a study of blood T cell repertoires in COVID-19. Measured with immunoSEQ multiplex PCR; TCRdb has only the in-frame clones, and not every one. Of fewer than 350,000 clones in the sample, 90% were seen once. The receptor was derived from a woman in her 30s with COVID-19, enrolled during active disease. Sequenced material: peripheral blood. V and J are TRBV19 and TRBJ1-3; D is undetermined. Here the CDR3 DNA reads TGTGCCAGTAGCCTCCGAGGATCTGGAAACACCATATATTTT. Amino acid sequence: CASSLRGSGNTIYF.